This is a list of T cell receptor beta chains from one sample in a study of CD8+CD57+ T cells in acquired aplastic anemia. Each CDR3 protein is one row after TCRdb ran MiXCR on the reads. The sample yields 200,000 or so distinct CDR3 sequences, under 70% seen once. What was sequenced was sorted CD4+, CD8+, or CD8+CD57+ T cells (not recorded which) from PBMCs. The receptor source for this set is a human donor with severe aplastic anemia or a healthy control (not recorded which). The CDR3 runs from the conserved cysteine through the conserved F or W. The D gene is left open where the match is weak. Clone size is not always given. Where it is, it says once, few, many or a class for expanded clones.

TRBJ2-7 | . | TRBV7-2 | . | CASRASHVPVFEQYF | TGTGCCAGCAGGGCGTCCCACGTACCAGTTTTCGAGCAGTACTTC
TRBJ2-2 | TRBD1 | TRBV7-2 | . | CASSSQGAGGELFF | TGTGCCAGCAGCTCACAGGGGGCGGGCGGGGAGCTGTTTTTT
TRBJ1-2 | . | TRBV10-3 | . | CASSPMPKGDYGYTF | TGTGCCAGCAGCCCAATGCCAAAAGGGGACTATGGCTACACCTTC
TRBJ2-7 | TRBD2 | TRBV7-3 | . | CASSLRSGTSGYNEQYF | TGTGCCAGCAGCCTCAGGAGTGGGACTAGCGGATACAATGAGCAGTACTTC
TRBJ1-1 | . | TRBV5-6 | few | CASSLGTRAFF | TGTGCCAGCAGCTTGGGGACACGCGCTTTCTTT
TRBJ2-7 | TRBD1 | TRBV10-3 | . | CAIRATGGDYEQYF | TGTGCCATCAGGGCGACAGGGGGCGATTACGAGCAGTACTTC
TRBJ2-2 | . | TRBV19 | . | CASSIRGIGELFF | TGTGCCAGTAGTATACGTGGTATTGGGGAGCTGTTTTTT
TRBJ2-4 | . | TRBV10-3 | . | CAISDGVGKYNEQYF | TGTGCCATCAGTGATGGGGTTGGAAAGTACAATGAGCAGTACTTC
TRBJ1-3 | . | TRBV4-2 | . | CASSQDEGSGNTIYF | TGTGCCAGCAGCCAAGATGAGGGGTCGGGAAACACCATATATTTT
TRBJ2-1 | TRBD2 | TRBV5-1 | . | CASSLTSANNERFF | TGCGCCAGCAGCTTGACTAGCGCCAACAATGAGCGGTTCTTC
TRBJ2-2 | . | TRBV29-1 | few | CSVDSHFTGELFF | TGCAGCGTTGATAGCCATTTCACCGGGGAGCTGTTTTTT
TRBJ2-5 | . | TRBV20-1 | . | CSARDEKGLPEVQYF | TGCAGTGCTAGAGATGAGAAGGGACTCCCCGAGGTCCAGTACTTC
TRBJ2-7 | . | TRBV7-6 | . | CASSREGAYEQYF | TGTGCCAGCAGTCGGGAAGGGGCCTACGAGCAGTACTTC
TRBJ2-7 | . | TRBV30 | few | CAWSPRTYTYEQYF | TGTGCCTGGAGCCCGAGGACGTACACCTACGAGCAGTACTTC